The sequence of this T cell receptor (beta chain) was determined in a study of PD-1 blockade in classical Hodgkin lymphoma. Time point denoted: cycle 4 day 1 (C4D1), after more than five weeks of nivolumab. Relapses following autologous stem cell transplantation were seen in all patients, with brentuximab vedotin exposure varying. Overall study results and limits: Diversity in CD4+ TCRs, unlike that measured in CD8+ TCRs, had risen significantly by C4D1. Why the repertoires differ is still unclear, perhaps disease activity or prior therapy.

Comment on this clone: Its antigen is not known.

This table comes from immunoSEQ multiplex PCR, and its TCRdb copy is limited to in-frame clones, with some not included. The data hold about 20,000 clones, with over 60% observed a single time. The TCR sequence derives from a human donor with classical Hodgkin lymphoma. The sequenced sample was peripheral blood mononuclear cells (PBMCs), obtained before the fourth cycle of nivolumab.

CDR3 amino acids: CSVEGDRGYTEAFF. CDR3 coding DNA: TGCAGCGTTGAAGGGGACAGGGGTTACACTGAAGCTTTCTTT. The rearrangement joins TRBV29-1 to TRBJ1-1; 10 nucleotides match TRBD1. The CDR3 is made up of 14 amino acids. The V and J ends lost 1 base and 3 bases, in that order; junction bases with no gene match: 2. Germline CDR1 reads SQVTM; CDR2 reads ANQGSEA.